Each of the 30 T cell receptor beta chains below was sequenced from the same sample in a study of chemoradiotherapy in HPV16-positive cancers. TCRdb's copy holds only in-frame clones and misses some; the assay was immunoSEQ multiplex PCR. The sample contains approximately 5,400 clones, approximately 86% of which appear only once. Sample: tumor tissue, taken from a patient who underwent chemoradiotherapy. These receptors all stem from a human donor with HPV-associated anogenital cancer.

The chain has TRBV4-3 and TRBJ2-2; 7 bases align to TRBD2. V gave up 0 bases and J gave up 3 bases; unmatched junction bases: 7. The CDR3 contains 17 residues. Per germline, CDR1 LGHNA and CDR2 YSLEER. The CDR3 protein is CASSQDREGDYTGELFF. The CDR3 DNA follows: TGCGCCAGCAGCCAAGATAGGGAGGGAGACTACACCGGGGAGCTGTTTTTT.

The chain carries TRBV11-2 and TRBJ2-7; D ambiguous. CDR1 and CDR2 (germline): SGHAT, FQNNGV. Trimming took off 5 bases at V and 6 bases at J, with 11 bases between the two ends. CDR3 length: 12 amino acids. In DNA form, the CDR3 reads TGTGCCAGCAGCGCCCTAGAAGCCGAGCAGTACTTC. It yields the protein CASSALEAEQYF.

The chain links TRBV7-2 to TRBJ2-5; D perhaps matches TRBD1 (6 bases). V was clipped by 4 bases and J by 6 bases, with 15 bases between them. The germline V gene encodes CDR1 SGHTA and CDR2 FQGNSA. The CDR3 sequence is 14 residues long. The CDR3 nucleotides read TGTGCCAGCAGCTCGCAGGGAAGGGGGAAGACCCAGTACTTC. This codes for CASSSQGRGKTQYF.

This chain connects TRBV28 to TRBJ2-7; D not resolved. Trimming cost V 9 bases and J 2 bases, with 17 bases left between them. CDR3 size: 14 residues. Per the germline V gene, CDR1 is MDHEN and CDR2 is SYDVKM. The CDR3 is CASGKGGKAYEQYF. The CDR3 DNA reads as TGTGCCAGTGGGAAGGGCGGTAAAGCCTACGAGCAGTACTTC.

This chain links TRBV27 with TRBJ2-7, with no clear D. The CDR3 runs to 14 residues. V was cut by 10 bases and J by 2 bases, with 18 bases left in between. Per the germline V gene, CDR1 is MNHEY and CDR2 is SMNVEV (reference sequence). The CDR3 nucleotides read TGTGCCACCTCCGAGAATTCCAACCCCTACGAGCAGTACTTC. Translated, it gives CATSENSNPYEQYF.

The chain carries TRBV18 and TRBJ2-5, with D unresolved. Germline values: CDR1 KGHSH, CDR2 LQKENI. V lost 3 bases, J lost 5 bases, and 10 bases lay in between. The length of the CDR3 is 13 residues. The CDR3 nucleotides are TGTGCCAGCTCACCCCCGACCGGGGAGACCCAGTACTTC. Protein: CASSPPTGETQYF.

The CDR3 sequence is CASKRTSGGYNEQFF. The CDR3 DNA reads as TGTGCCAGTAAAAGGACTAGCGGGGGTTACAATGAGCAGTTCTTC. V usage is TRBV19 and J usage is TRBJ2-1; TRBD2 matches 13 bases. V was pared by 7 bases and J by 4 bases, with 4 bases of the junction left unmatched. CDR1 and CDR2 (germline): LNHDA, SQIVND (reference sequence). The CDR3 consists of 15 residues.

This chain joins TRBV7-8 and TRBJ2-3; D is perhaps TRBD1 (5 bases). The CDR3 is 14 amino acids. Trimming removed 0 bases at V and 6 bases at J, with 10 bases between. Germline CDR1 is SGHVS and CDR2 is FQNEAQ. CDR3 sequence: CASSLAVGPDTQYF. CDR3 coding DNA: TGTGCCAGCAGCTTAGCGGTGGGGCCGGATACGCAGTATTTT.

The chain uses TRBV27 and TRBJ2-1; D gene ambiguous. V shed 2 bases and J shed 9 bases, with 8 bases lying between them. Germline V CDR1 and CDR2: MNHEY, SMNVEV (reference sequence). The CDR3 loop spans 12 amino acids. As DNA, the CDR3 is TGTGCCAGCAGTTTAAAAGGACGTGAGCAGTTCTTC. Residues: CASSLKGREQFF.

The chain recombines TRBV9 with TRBJ2-3; no definite D call. This CDR3 spans 13 amino acids. From germline, CDR1 is SGDLS and CDR2 YYNGEE. V lost 3 bases and J 3 bases, leaving 8 bases between the germline ends. The CDR3 loop is CASSGAPTDTQYF. CDR3 sequence (DNA): TGTGCCAGCAGCGGTGCCCCGACAGATACGCAGTATTTT.

V is TRBV7-9 and J is TRBJ2-3; D call uncertain. V lost 6 bases and J lost 0, with 16 bases in between. The CDR3 is 16 amino acids. CDR1 SEHNR and CDR2 FQNEAQ come from the germline V gene (reference sequence). The CDR3 sequence: CASSPKARTSTDTQYF. In DNA, the CDR3 is TGTGCCAGCAGTCCTAAAGCGCGCACTAGCACAGATACGCAGTATTTT.

CDR3 amino acids: CASRQSLFGYQETQYF. CDR3 DNA: TGTGCCAGCAGACAGTCCCTCTTTGGGTACCAAGAGACCCAGTACTTC. The chain couples TRBV27 to TRBJ2-5; D not resolved. The CDR3 is 16 residues long. V lost 6 bases to trimming and J lost 0 bases, with 17 bases between them. The germline CDR1 and CDR2 sequences are MNHEY and SMNVEV (reference sequence).

This clone has only a few counts. V gene TRBV7-9 combines with J gene TRBJ1-5; D not resolved. The CDR3 spans 13 residues. Trimming stripped 7 bases from V and 8 bases from J, with 15 bases between. Germline V gene data show CDR1 as SEHNR and CDR2 as FQNEAQ (reference sequence). The CDR3 DNA is TGTGCCAGCACCCCCGATGGCTGGGAGCCCCAGCATTTT. Its translation: CASTPDGWEPQHF.

The chain is built from TRBV6-5 and TRBJ1-1; D is undetermined. CDR1 and CDR2 (germline): MNHEY, SVGAGI. The CDR3 spans 12 residues. V lost 6 bases and J lost 5, with 10 bases in between. In DNA, the CDR3 is TGTGCCAGCAGCTATGCCGGGACTGAAGCTTTCTTT. Translation gives CASSYAGTEAFF.

V is TRBV6-5 and J is TRBJ2-7; 7 bases are a match to TRBD2. The V segment lost 0 bases and the J segment 6 bases; nucleotides outside the gene matches: 8. The V gene's germline CDR1 is MNHEY and CDR2 SVGAGI. The CDR3 runs 15 residues. The CDR3 loop reads CASSYSGRGGFEQYF. Written as DNA, the CDR3 is TGTGCCAGCAGTTACTCGGGTAGGGGAGGGTTCGAGCAGTACTTC.

This chain connects TRBV6-5 to TRBJ2-2, with D tentatively TRBD2 (6 bases). The V gene's germline CDR1 is MNHEY and CDR2 SVGAGI. The CDR3 runs to 15 residues. The V end was cut by 8 bases, the J end by 1 base, with 14 bases between. CDR3 sequence reads: CASGIRTKNTGELFF. The CDR3, as DNA: TGTGCCAGCGGGATCCGGACTAAGAACACCGGGGAGCTGTTTTTT.

This clone is a singleton in its sample. The V gene is TRBV9, the J gene TRBJ2-2, with D possibly called TRBD1 or TRBD2 (6 bases each). Between the trimmed V and J ends, which lost 4 bases and 5 bases, there was a span of 12 bases. Germline V gene data show CDR1 as SGDLS and CDR2 as YYNGEE. This CDR3 is built from 14 residues. Written as DNA, the CDR3 is TGTGCCAGCAGCCTATTAGGGGGGACCGGGGAGCTGTTTTTT. Translating gives CASSLLGGTGELFF.

The J gene is TRBJ1-2, the V gene TRBV6-5; D remains ambiguous. Germline CDR1 reads MNHEY; CDR2 reads SVGAGI. This CDR3 contains 14 residues. V lost 0 bases and J lost 4, with 9 bases in between. CDR3 protein: CASSYSGGGYGYTF. In DNA, the CDR3 is TGTGCCAGCAGTTACTCGGGAGGCGGCTATGGCTACACCTTC.

V is TRBV19 and J is TRBJ2-5; the match to TRBD1 covers 7 bases. Germline assignment: CDR1 LNHDA and CDR2 SQIVND (reference sequence). Losses at the gene ends were 5 bases for V and 3 bases for J; bases not matched to a gene: 12. This CDR3 has 16 residues. The CDR3 region is CASSPTGLRKEETQYF. The CDR3 DNA reads TGTGCCAGTAGTCCGACAGGGCTACGGAAAGAAGAGACCCAGTACTTC.

The genes are TRBV28 and TRBJ1-3; no definite D call. The CDR3 sequence is 15 residues long. The V gene's germline CDR1 is MDHEN and CDR2 SYDVKM. Trimming took 2 bases from V and 7 from J, leaving 15 bases between them. The CDR3 here is CASSLGPSSANTIYF. CDR3 DNA: TGTGCCAGCAGTTTAGGGCCTTCCTCGGCGAACACCATATATTTT.

This chain links TRBV6-6 with TRBJ1-5; 8 bases are shared with TRBD1. There are 14 residues in the CDR3. The germline V gene has CDR1 MNHNY and CDR2 SVGAGI (reference sequence). With 7 bases clipped from V and 3 bases from J, the junction kept 5 bases outside the gene matches. This CDR3 is CASTRQGNNQPQHF. The DNA of the CDR3 is TGTGCCAGCACGCGACAGGGGAACAATCAGCCCCAGCATTTT.

The V and J genes are TRBV11-2 and TRBJ2-7; D not certain. Germline assignment: CDR1 SGHAT and CDR2 FQNNGV. V lost 7 bases and J 2 bases, leaving 9 bases between the germline ends. This CDR3 is 12 amino acids long. Written as DNA, the CDR3 is TGTGCCAGCACCGACCGTACCTACGAGCAGTACTTC. As protein: CASTDRTYEQYF.

J is TRBJ1-1 and V is TRBV9, with TRBD1 identical over 8 bases. V gave up 4 bases and J gave up 3 bases; unmatched junction bases: 8. The CDR3 totals 15 residues. CDR1 SGDLS and CDR2 YYNGEE come from the germline V gene. CDR3 sequence reads: CASSRGGQVDTEAFF. CDR3 in DNA: TGTGCCAGCAGCCGGGGGGGACAGGTTGACACTGAAGCTTTCTTT.

V is TRBV28 and J is TRBJ1-1, with D perhaps TRBD1 (5 bases). Trimming pared 6 bases from V and 0 bases from J, leaving 8 bases between. The CDR3 contains 13 residues. Germline V CDR1 and CDR2: MDHEN, SYDVKM. The DNA for the CDR3 is TGTGCCAGCAGAGACAGCATGAACACTGAAGCTTTCTTT. Amino acids: CASRDSMNTEAFF.

This clone was observed once. The chain joins TRBV2 to TRBJ1-5; D is unresolved. The V gene lost 3 bases and the J gene lost 3 bases, with 6 bases spanning the gap. This CDR3 region has 13 residues. CDR1 and CDR2 (germline): SNHLY, FYNNEI. CDR3 region: CASSDRLNQPQHF. Written as DNA, the CDR3 is TGTGCCAGCAGTGACAGACTCAATCAGCCCCAGCATTTT.

The chain combines TRBV2 with TRBJ2-7, with TRBD2 matching 11 bases. Germline lookup yields CDR1 SNHLY and CDR2 FYNNEI. V was pared by 5 bases and J by 4 bases, with 13 bases of the junction left unmatched. The CDR3 contains 17 residues. CDR3 loop: CASSFPLTSGGRYEQYF. The DNA for the CDR3 is TGTGCCAGCAGTTTCCCACTTACTAGCGGGGGCAGGTACGAGCAGTACTTC.

CDR3 amino acids: CASSLVWSSYEQYF. In DNA, the CDR3 is TGTGCCAGCAGTTTAGTTTGGAGCTCCTACGAGCAGTACTTC. The V call is TRBV27, the J call TRBJ2-7, with unresolved D. Looked up from germline, CDR1 is MNHEY and CDR2 is SMNVEV (reference sequence). The CDR3 has 14 residues. With 2 bases removed from V and 0 bases from J, the gap between germline ends came to 8 bases.

The rearrangement joins TRBV20-1 to TRBJ2-7; maybe TRBD2 (5 bases). Between the trimmed V and J ends, which lost 5 bases and 5 bases, there was a span of 10 bases. CDR1 is DFQATT and CDR2 is SNEGSKA in the germline V gene (reference sequence). CDR3 length: 11 amino acids. In DNA, the CDR3 is TGCAGTGCTCCTCGGACTGACGAGCAGTACTTC. Its translation: CSAPRTDEQYF.

CDR3 protein: CASSTLDAGEGEDTDTQYF. The DNA of the CDR3 is TGTGCCAGTAGTACCCTAGATGCGGGAGAAGGGGAGGACACAGATACGCAGTATTTT. The chain joins TRBV19 to TRBJ2-3, with 7 bases identical to TRBD2. This CDR3 region has 19 residues. Germline CDR1 is LNHDA and CDR2 is SQIVND (reference sequence). Trimming at V came to 4 bases and at J to 2 bases, leaving 18 bases not matched to a gene.

V is TRBV7-3 and J is TRBJ2-3; a weak D match, TRBD1 (6 bases). CDR3 length equals 15 residues. The V end was cut by 2 bases, the J end by 5 bases, with 14 bases between. Germline V gives CDR1 SGHTA, CDR2 FQGTGA. CDR3 sequence (DNA): TGTGCCAGCAGCTTAGGGGGCAGGGGAATAGATACGCAGTATTTT. This sequence encodes CASSLGGRGIDTQYF.